A single sample is the source of the 19 T cell receptor beta chains below, sequenced in a study of beta chain features in type 1 diabetes. TCRB transcripts that were expressed got sequenced, as all of the isolated RNA had been reverse transcribed. Here immunoSEQ multiplex PCR was the method, and the copy in TCRdb shows in-frame clones only, minus some. Altogether 430,000 or so clones are present, 9.5% to 12% being singletons, with the ten largest covering approximately 0.045%. Specimen: naive CD4+ T cells from blood. The receptors shown here come from a young woman in good health.

The chain couples TRBV29-1 to TRBJ2-1, with no clear D. Germline V gene lookup returns CDR1 SQVTM and CDR2 ANQGSEA. The CDR3 loop spans 16 amino acids. The V end lost 3 bases, the J end lost 0 bases, and 15 bases lay between the germline ends. The CDR3 loop reads CSVDRKKVSSYNEQFF. The CDR3 coding sequence is TGCAGCGTTGACAGGAAAAAGGTTAGCTCCTACAATGAGCAGTTCTTC.

There are a few counts of this clone. The rearrangement uses TRBV18 and TRBJ1-4, with D hard to call. The ends were cut back, 6 bases at V and 5 bases at J, with 10 bases in the middle. Per germline, CDR1 KGHSH and CDR2 LQKENI. The length of the CDR3 is 13 residues. CDR3 nucleotides: TGTGCCAGCTCGCTGGGCTTAAATGAAAAACTGTTTTTT. Its protein product is CASSLGLNEKLFF. Full variable domain (outside the CDR3, taken from reference TRBV18 and TRBJ1-4): NAGVMQNPRHLVRRRGQEARLRCSPMKGHSHVYWYRQLPEEGLKFMVYLQKENIIDESGMPKERFSAEFPKEGPSILRIQQVVRGDSAAYFCASSLGLNEKLFFGSGTQLSVL.

This clone appeared many times. The rearrangement links TRBV29-1 to TRBJ2-1; 8 bases line up with TRBD1. The CDR3 contains 14 residues. The germline V gene encodes CDR1 SQVTM and CDR2 ANQGSEA. Trimming cost V 7 bases and J 2 bases; bases outside gene matches: 7. CDR3 nucleotide sequence: TGCAGCGAATCGACAGGGGCAACCTACAATGAGCAGTTCTTC. Protein: CSESTGATYNEQFF.

This chain connects TRBV7-2 to TRBJ1-2, with 9 bases matching TRBD1. The V gene end was trimmed by 4 bases and the J gene end by 2 bases; junction bases not matched to a gene: 2. Per the germline V gene, CDR1 is SGHTA and CDR2 is FQGNSA. The CDR3 is made up of 14 amino acids. In DNA, the CDR3 is TGTGCCAGCAGCTGGACAGGGGCCAACTATGGCTACACCTTC. Its protein is CASSWTGANYGYTF.

The chain recombines TRBV5-4 with TRBJ2-3; 8 bases align to TRBD2. Germline V gene sequence: CDR1 SGHNT, CDR2 YYREEE (reference sequence). After removal of 4 bases from V and 3 bases from J, the junction contained 10 bases not matched to a gene. The CDR3 runs 16 residues. Here the CDR3 DNA reads TGTGCCAGCAGCCGAATAGCGGGACCGGGGACAGATACGCAGTATTTT. Translated, it gives CASSRIAGPGTDTQYF.

V and J are TRBV7-3 and TRBJ2-3; 7 bases agree with TRBD1. The germline gives CDR1 SGHTA, CDR2 FQGTGA. The CDR3 loop spans 17 amino acids. The ends lost 2 bases at V and 3 bases at J; junction bases unmatched: 11. The CDR3 region is CASSLRGGEVRTDTQYF. The CDR3 nucleotides read TGTGCCAGCAGCTTACGAGGGGGCGAAGTTCGAACAGATACGCAGTATTTT.

V usage is TRBV30 and J usage is TRBJ1-5; 7 bases fit TRBD1. Trimming at V came to 3 bases and at J to 0 bases, leaving 5 bases not matched to a gene. CDR1 is GTSNPN, CDR2 SVGIG, per germline (reference sequence). The CDR3 is 15 amino acids. As DNA, the CDR3 is TGTGCCTGGAGACCCAGGGGGGATAGCAATCAGCCCCAGCATTTT. Protein: CAWRPRGDSNQPQHF.

This clone was counted a few times. CDR3 residues: CASSLTAGANIQYF. The CDR3 DNA is TGTGCCAGCAGCTTAACAGCGGGGGCGAACATTCAGTACTTC. The rearrangement links TRBV7-3 to TRBJ2-4; 8 positions match TRBD2. Trimming cost V 0 bases and J 7 bases; bases outside gene matches: 2. The CDR3 has 14 amino acids. CDR1 is SGHTA, CDR2 FQGTGA, per germline.

V and J are TRBV20-1 and TRBJ2-7; D ambiguous. V was pared by 4 bases and J by 6 bases, with 10 bases between. Per germline, CDR1 DFQATT and CDR2 SNEGSKA (reference sequence). CDR3 length: 11 residues. CDR3 region: CSAKLYPEQYV. For the CDR3, the DNA is TGCAGTGCTAAGCTCTACCCCGAGCAGTACGTC.

The rearrangement joins TRBV5-1 to TRBJ2-1; weak D call: TRBD2 (6 bases). CDR3 size: 16 residues. V lost 4 bases and J lost 8, with 22 bases in between. In germline, CDR1 is SGHRS, CDR2 YFSETQ. The CDR3 reads CASSPGAGPRLDEQFF. For the CDR3, the DNA is TGCGCCAGCAGCCCTGGCGCGGGGCCGCGTCTGGATGAGCAGTTCTTC.

The rearrangement uses TRBV9 and TRBJ2-3, with D possibly matching TRBD2 (6 bases). The V gene lost 4 bases and the J gene lost 1 base, with 16 bases spanning the gap. Germline V gene data show CDR1 as SGDLS and CDR2 as YYNGEE. The CDR3 spans 16 residues. CDR3 in DNA: TGTGCCAGCAGCCTATACACCGGGACTGGCACAGATACGCAGTATTTT. This encodes CASSLYTGTGTDTQYF.

V usage is TRBV15 and J usage is TRBJ1-4; 9 positions agree with TRBD1. Germline CDR1 and CDR2: LNHNV and YYDKDF (reference sequence). This CDR3 has 14 residues. J was trimmed by 7 bases and V by 5 bases; bases with no gene match: 5. Here the CDR3 reads CATSARDRAEKLFF. The CDR3 DNA reads as TGTGCCACCAGCGCCCGGGACAGGGCTGAAAAACTGTTTTTT.

This clone was counted only a few times. V usage is TRBV29-1 and J usage is TRBJ2-7; 9 bases match TRBD1. The germline V gene encodes CDR1 SQVTM and CDR2 ANQGSEA. The V gene end was trimmed by 5 bases and the J gene end by 2 bases; junction bases not matched to a gene: 4. The CDR3 length is 13 residues. CDR3 in DNA: TGCAGCGTTTTAAGGGACAGGGCCTACGAGCAGTACTTC. This gives the protein CSVLRDRAYEQYF.

The V gene is TRBV28, the J gene TRBJ2-5; a possible D gene is TRBD1 (8 bases). The CDR3 consists of 15 residues. V shed 6 bases and J shed 4 bases, with 18 bases lying between them. CDR1 and CDR2 (germline): MDHEN, SYDVKM. CDR3 sequence (DNA): TGTGCCAGCAGGGGACGACAGGGGAGGGGAGAGACCCAGTACTTC. This sequence encodes CASRGRQGRGETQYF. Supplemented by reference TRBV28 and TRBJ2-5, the full variable domain reads DVKVTQSSRYLVKRTGEKVFLECVQDMDHENMFWYRQDPGLGLRLIYFSYDVKMKEKGDIPEGYSVSREKKERFSLILESASTNQTSMYLCASRGRQGRGETQYFGPGTRLLVL.

The chain couples TRBV9 to TRBJ2-1, with D possibly called TRBD1 or TRBD2 (5 bases each). Trimming shortened V by 0 bases and J by 9 bases, and 13 bases separated the two germline ends. Germline V gene data show CDR1 as SGDLS and CDR2 as YYNGEE. The CDR3 runs to 14 residues. The DNA for the CDR3 is TGTGCCAGCAGCGTAGTAGGGACCGACGGTGAGCAGTTCTTC. As protein: CASSVVGTDGEQFF. The variable domain in full, with the rest retrieved from reference TRBV9 and TRBJ2-1, is DSGVTQTPKHLITATGQRVTLRCSPRSGDLSVYWYQQSLDQGLQFLIQYYNGEERAKGNILERFSAQQFPDLHSELNLSSLELGDSALYFCASSVVGTDGEQFFGPGTRLTVL.

This clone was seen a few times. The gene calls are TRBV7-9 and TRBJ2-6; a weak D match, TRBD2 (6 bases). With 4 bases removed from V and 0 bases from J, the gap between germline ends came to 7 bases. This CDR3 contains 15 residues. Germline assignment: CDR1 SEHNR and CDR2 FQNEAQ (reference sequence). This CDR3 reads CASSYGGSGANVLTF. The DNA for the CDR3 is TGTGCCAGCAGCTACGGGGGCTCTGGGGCCAACGTCCTGACTTTC.

This sequence joins TRBV9 and TRBJ2-1, with D perhaps matching TRBD1 (6 bases). CDR1 and CDR2 (germline): SGDLS, YYNGEE. Trimming removed 3 bases from V and 4 bases from J, with 8 bases in between. This CDR3 is 13 amino acids long. CDR3 bases: TGTGCCAGCAGCGCTAGGGGGTACAATGAGCAGTTCTTC. Its protein product is CASSARGYNEQFF.

Worth noting for this clone: Other DNA variants within this sample encode the same CDR3. This chain uses TRBV5-1 with TRBJ2-5, with D unclear. Germline loops: CDR1 SGHRS, CDR2 YFSETQ. The CDR3 loop spans 14 amino acids. The V gene lost 1 base and the J gene lost 1 base, with 8 bases spanning the gap. This CDR3 reads CASSLTTGQETQYF. CDR3 bases: TGCGCCAGCAGCTTGACAACGGGCCAAGAGACCCAGTACTTC.

This clone was counted a few times. This chain connects TRBV5-1 to TRBJ2-5; D possibly corresponds to TRBD2 (5 bases). The V and J ends lost 1 base and 5 bases respectively, with 21 bases between them. CDR3 length: 17 residues. The germline CDR1 and CDR2 sequences are SGHRS and YFSETQ. Here the CDR3 reads CASSLIYLRAAGETQYF. In nucleotides, the CDR3 is TGCGCCAGCAGCTTGATTTATTTGCGGGCAGCCGGGGAGACCCAGTACTTC.